This T cell receptor beta chain was captured in a study of cytomegalovirus exposure and HLA in healthy donors. On the study more broadly: Across 350 to 500 genotyped donors, more than 75% landed in the Caucasian-associated ancestry cluster. General study results and limits: Researchers counted roughly 150 TCR beta chains as cytomegalovirus-associated.

PCR employed 60 Vbeta and 13 Jbeta primers. TCRdb keeps only in-frame clones here, not all; method: immunoSEQ multiplex PCR. The sample lists around 91,000 clones, more than 70% occurring once. With 8 bases clipped from V and 2 bases from J, the junction kept 2 bases outside the gene matches. The CDR3 consists of 13 residues. CDR1 is SGHVS, CDR2 FQNEAQ, per germline. Worth noting for this clone: Its antigen is currently unknown.

This chain links TRBV7-8 with TRBJ2-3, with 9 bases that match TRBD1. The TCR sequence derives from a male donor in good health and CMV-seropositive. Sequencing was performed on PBMCs. CDR3: CASRDRDTDTQYF. CDR3 nucleotides: TGTGCCAGCCGGGACAGGGACACAGATACGCAGTATTTT.